This TCR beta chain originates from a study of shared clonotypes between healthy human individuals. This CDR3 has 14 amino acids. The V gene's germline CDR1 is MDHEN and CDR2 SYDVKM. Trimming took 10 bases from V and 6 from J; bases not matched to a gene: 11. Using immunoSEQ multiplex PCR, the repertoire was profiled, and TCRdb retains in-frame clones only, with some absent. Counted here are 500,000 to 550,000 clones, 95% to 96% occurring once; the ten biggest clones make up about 0.068%. Study results and limitations: Represented diversity (both genetic and exposure-history) was limited by the small number of donors.

Each donor was a Caucasian adult residing in Nashville, Tennessee. About this clone itself: The antigen remains unidentified.

Source material: naive CD4+ T cells sorted from blood. Indicated subset: CD45RA+ positively selected. The chain recombines TRBV28 with TRBJ2-1; 8 bases align to TRBD1. This receptor was taken from a woman aged 30 to 39 in good health. The DNA for the CDR3 is TGTGCCATCCACGGGCAGGGGGCCTCCAATGAGCAGTTCTTC. Protein product: CAIHGQGASNEQFF. The variable domain in full, with the rest retrieved from reference TRBV28 and TRBJ2-1, is DVKVTQSSRYLVKRTGEKVFLECVQDMDHENMFWYRQDPGLGLRLIYFSYDVKMKEKGDIPEGYSVSREKKERFSLILESASTNQTSMYLCAIHGQGASNEQFFGPGTRLTVL.